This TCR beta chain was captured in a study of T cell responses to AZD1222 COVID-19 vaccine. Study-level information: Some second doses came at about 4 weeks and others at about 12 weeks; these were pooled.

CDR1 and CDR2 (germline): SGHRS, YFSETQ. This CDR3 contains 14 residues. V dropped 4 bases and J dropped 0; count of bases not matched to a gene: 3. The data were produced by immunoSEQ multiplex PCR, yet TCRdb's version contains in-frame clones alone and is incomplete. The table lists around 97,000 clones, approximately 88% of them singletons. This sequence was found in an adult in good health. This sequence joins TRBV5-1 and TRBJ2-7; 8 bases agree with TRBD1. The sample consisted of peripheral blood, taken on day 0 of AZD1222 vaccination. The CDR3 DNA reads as TGCGCCAGCAGCCCGGGGACAGGCTCCTACGAGCAGTACTTC. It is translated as CASSPGTGSYEQYF.